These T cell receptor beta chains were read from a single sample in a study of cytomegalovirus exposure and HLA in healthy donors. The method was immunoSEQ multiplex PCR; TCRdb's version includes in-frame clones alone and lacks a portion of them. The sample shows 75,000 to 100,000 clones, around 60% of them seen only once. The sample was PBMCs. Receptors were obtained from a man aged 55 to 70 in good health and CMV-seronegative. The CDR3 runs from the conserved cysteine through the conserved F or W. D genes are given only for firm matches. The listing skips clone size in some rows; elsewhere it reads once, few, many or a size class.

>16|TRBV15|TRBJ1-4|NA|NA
CATSRDLRSSDEKLFF
TGTGCCACCAGCAGAGATCTTAGATCTTCGGATGAAAAACTGTTTTTT
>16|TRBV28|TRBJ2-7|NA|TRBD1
CASIEMVGQVHYEQYF
TGTGCCAGCATTGAAATGGTGGGACAGGTCCACTACGAGCAGTACTTC
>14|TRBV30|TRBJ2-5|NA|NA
CAWSVSRWRETQYF
TGTGCCTGGAGTGTATCGCGGTGGCGGGAGACCCAGTACTTC
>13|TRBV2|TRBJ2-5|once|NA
CASSEQYQETQYF
TGTGCCAGCAGTGAGCAGTATCAAGAGACCCAGTACTTC
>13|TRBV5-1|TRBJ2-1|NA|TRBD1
CASSTRTGYEQFF
TGCGCCAGCAGCACTAGGACAGGGTATGAGCAGTTCTTC
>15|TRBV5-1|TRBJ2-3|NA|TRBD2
CASSADGTSPDTQYF
TGCGCCAGCAGCGCAGACGGGACTAGCCCGGATACGCAGTATTTT
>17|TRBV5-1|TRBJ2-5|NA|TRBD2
CASSVPGLAGVQETQYF
TGCGCCAGCAGCGTTCCGGGACTAGCGGGGGTACAAGAGACCCAGTACTTC
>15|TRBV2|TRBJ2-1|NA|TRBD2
CASRDRSGGAYEQFF
TGTGCCAGCAGAGACCGTAGCGGGGGGGCCTATGAGCAGTTCTTC
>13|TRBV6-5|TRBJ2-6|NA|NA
CASLSSGANVLTF
TGTGCCAGTCTGAGCTCTGGGGCCAACGTCCTGACTTTC
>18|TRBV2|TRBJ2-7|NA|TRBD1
CASSDFRDRGRIRYEQYF
TGTGCCAGCAGTGATTTTAGGGACAGGGGGCGAATCCGCTACGAGCAGTACTTC
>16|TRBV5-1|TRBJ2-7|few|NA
CASSLGAGLSSYEQYF
TGCGCCAGCAGCTTGGGGGCAGGGCTCAGCTCCTACGAGCAGTACTTC
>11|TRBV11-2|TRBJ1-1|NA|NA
CASSFGTEAFF
TGTGCCAGCAGCTTCGGCACTGAAGCTTTCTTT
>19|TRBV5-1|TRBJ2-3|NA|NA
CASSLGQASGAGHTDTQYF
TGCGCCAGCAGCTTGGGACAGGCTTCAGGAGCGGGGCACACAGATACGCAGTATTTT
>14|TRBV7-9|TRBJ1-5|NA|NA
CASSSAGGNQPQHF
TGTGCCAGCAGCTCTGCGGGGGGCAATCAGCCCCAGCATTTT
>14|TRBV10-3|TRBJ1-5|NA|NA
CAISRQQTNQPQHF
TGTGCCATCAGTCGGCAACAGACAAATCAGCCCCAGCATTTT
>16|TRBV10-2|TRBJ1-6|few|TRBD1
CASSGQGGAKNSPLHF
TGCGCCAGCAGTGGACAGGGAGGTGCTAAGAATTCACCCCTCCACTTT
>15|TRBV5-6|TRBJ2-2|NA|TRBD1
CASSLPDRGYGELFF
TGTGCCAGCAGCTTGCCGGACAGGGGGTACGGGGAGCTGTTTTTT
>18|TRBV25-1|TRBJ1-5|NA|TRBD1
CASSGDPGQGAMLQPQHF
TGTGCCAGCAGTGGGGATCCGGGACAGGGGGCGATGTTACAGCCCCAGCATTTT
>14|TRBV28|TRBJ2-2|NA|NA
CASSFAGVPGELFF
TGTGCCAGCAGTTTCGCAGGGGTGCCCGGGGAGCTGTTTTTT
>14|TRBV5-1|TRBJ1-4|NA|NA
CASNSGDIGEKLFF
TGCGCCAGCAACTCGGGAGATATAGGTGAAAAACTGTTTTTT
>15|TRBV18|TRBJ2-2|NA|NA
CASSRSLASTGELFF
TGTGCCAGCTCACGTTCCCTAGCGTCCACCGGGGAGCTGTTTTTT
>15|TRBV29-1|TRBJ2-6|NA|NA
CSVEKRQSGANVLTF
TGCAGCGTTGAAAAGAGACAGTCCGGGGCCAACGTCCTGACTTTC
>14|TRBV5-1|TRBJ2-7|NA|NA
CASSLDAYHYEQYF
TGCGCCAGCAGCTTGGACGCCTACCACTACGAGCAGTACTTC
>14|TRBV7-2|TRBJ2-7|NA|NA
CASSLDRVSYEQYF
TGTGCCAGCAGCTTAGACAGGGTTTCCTACGAGCAGTACTTC
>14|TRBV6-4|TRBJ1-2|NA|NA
CASSDKTEGGGYTF
TGTGCCAGCAGTGACAAAACGGAAGGAGGAGGCTACACCTTC
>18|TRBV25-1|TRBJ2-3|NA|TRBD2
CASSVATSGRSSTDTQYF
TGTGCCAGCAGTGTGGCGACTAGCGGGAGGTCTAGCACAGATACGCAGTATTTT
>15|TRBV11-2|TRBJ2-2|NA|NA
CASSLAGPNTGELFF
TGTGCCAGCAGCTTAGCAGGTCCGAACACCGGGGAGCTGTTTTTT
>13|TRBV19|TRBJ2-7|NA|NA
CASRSAGSYEQYF
TGTGCCAGTAGGTCGGCAGGGTCCTACGAGCAGTACTTC
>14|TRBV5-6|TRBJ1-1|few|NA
CASSWGDGGPEAFF
TGTGCCAGCAGCTGGGGGGACGGGGGGCCTGAAGCTTTCTTT
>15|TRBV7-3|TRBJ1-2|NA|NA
CASSPTIGDWYGYTF
TGTGCCAGCAGCCCCACGATAGGGGATTGGTATGGCTACACCTTC
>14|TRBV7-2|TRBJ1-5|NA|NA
CASSPTGMIQPQHF
TGTGCCAGCAGCCCCACAGGTATGATTCAGCCCCAGCATTTT
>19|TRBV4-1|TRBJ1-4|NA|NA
CASSQESPQTFATNEKLFF
TGCGCCAGCAGCCAAGAGTCCCCCCAGACATTCGCAACTAATGAAAAACTGTTTTTT
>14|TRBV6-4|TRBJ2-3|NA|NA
CASGGGGSTDTQYF
TGTGCCAGCGGTGGAGGAGGGAGCACAGATACGCAGTATTTT
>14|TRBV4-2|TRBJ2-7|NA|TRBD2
CASSQGTSGYEQYF
TGTGCCAGCAGCCAAGGGACTAGCGGGTACGAGCAGTACTTC
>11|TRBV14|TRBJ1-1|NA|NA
CASSPLTEAFF
TGTGCCAGCAGCCCCCTCACTGAAGCTTTCTTT
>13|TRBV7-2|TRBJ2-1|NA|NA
CASSPNPYNEQFF
TGTGCCAGCAGCCCAAATCCCTACAATGAGCAGTTCTTC
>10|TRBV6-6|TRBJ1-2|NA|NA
CASGGQGYTF
TGTGCCAGCGGAGGGCAAGGCTACACCTTC
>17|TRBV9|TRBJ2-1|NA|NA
CASSVVVGGSGHNEQFF
TGTGCCAGCAGCGTAGTTGTGGGGGGAAGCGGCCACAATGAGCAGTTCTTC
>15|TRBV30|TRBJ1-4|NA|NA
CAWTSPSGTNEKLFF
TGTGCCTGGACGTCCCCCAGTGGAACTAATGAAAAACTGTTTTTT
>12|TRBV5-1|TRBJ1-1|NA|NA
CASDGGVTEAFF
TGCGCCAGCGACGGGGGAGTCACTGAAGCTTTCTTT
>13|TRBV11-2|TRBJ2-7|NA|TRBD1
CASSTQGSYEQYF
TGTGCCAGCAGCACACAGGGGTCCTACGAGCAGTACTTC
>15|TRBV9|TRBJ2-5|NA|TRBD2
CASSANPAGTETQYF
TGTGCCAGCAGCGCAAACCCAGCGGGGACAGAGACCCAGTACTTC